The 8 T cell receptor beta chains below come from one sample, sequenced in a study of T cell changes during pregnancy in multiple sclerosis. Generated by immunoSEQ multiplex PCR, the TCRdb table keeps only in-frame clones and is missing some. The sample includes approximately 60,000 clones, about 91% seen only once; the top ten take around 3.5%. Here the sequenced sample was peripheral blood, taken after pregnancy. The receptors here all came from a female donor in good health, enrolled as a control in a pregnancy study.

The J gene is TRBJ1-5, the V gene TRBV7-8, with no clear D. V lost 1 base to trimming and J lost 0 bases, with 10 bases between them. CDR3 length equals 16 residues. Germline values: CDR1 SGHVS, CDR2 FQNEAQ. CDR3 loop: CASSLVGGYSNQPQHF. CDR3 bases: TGTGCCAGCAGCTTAGTTGGCGGATATAGCAATCAGCCCCAGCATTTT.

The CDR3 sequence is CASSADRVGGENTEAFF. In nucleotides, the CDR3 is TGTGCCAGCAGTGCGGACAGGGTGGGAGGCGAGAACACTGAAGCTTTCTTT. This chain uses TRBV6-1 with TRBJ1-1; 8 positions match TRBD1. This CDR3 comprises 17 residues. V was clipped by 4 bases and J by 1 base; unmatched bases: 11. Germline assignment: CDR1 MNHNS and CDR2 SASEGT.

The chain is built from TRBV5-1 and TRBJ1-2; TRBD1 might be the D (6 bases). Germline lookup yields CDR1 SGHRS and CDR2 YFSETQ. V was pared by 4 bases and J by 4 bases, with 20 bases between. This CDR3 region has 16 residues. In nucleotides, the CDR3 is TGCGCCAGCAGCCCCGCGGTGGGGGCCCCCTTCTATGGCTACACCTTC. Its protein product is CASSPAVGAPFYGYTF.

The chain carries TRBV10-3 and TRBJ2-5; 7 nucleotides agree with TRBD1. J was trimmed by 2 bases and V by 5 bases; bases with no gene match: 11. Germline loops: CDR1 ENHRY, CDR2 SYGVKD. This CDR3 is built from 16 residues. The DNA for the CDR3 is TGTGCCATCAGTTTTAAATCCGGGACAGTACAAGAGACCCAGTACTTC. Translation: CAISFKSGTVQETQYF.

This chain uses TRBV2 with TRBJ1-2; TRBD1 agrees at 8 bases. CDR3 length: 15 residues. V was pared by 2 bases and J by 4 bases, with 6 bases of the junction left unmatched. In germline, CDR1 is SNHLY, CDR2 FYNNEI. The DNA for the CDR3 is TGTGCCAGCAGTGAAATGACAGGGGAGGCCTATGGCTACACCTTC. Translated, it gives CASSEMTGEAYGYTF.

V gene TRBV11-3 combines with J gene TRBJ1-1; maybe TRBD1 (6 bases). The CDR3 runs to 16 residues. Trimming took off 5 bases at V and 4 bases at J, with 20 bases between the two ends. Germline V gene data show CDR1 as SGHNT and CDR2 as YENEEA. DNA for the CDR3: TGTGCCAGCAGCCAGGGGAACAGGGAGTCTAGCACTGAAGCTTTCTTT. It specifies CASSQGNRESSTEAFF.

The chain has TRBV2 and TRBJ2-7, with 7 nucleotides matching TRBD1. The V gene's germline CDR1 is SNHLY and CDR2 FYNNEI. The J segment lost 5 bases and the V segment lost 8 bases, leaving 12 bases of the junction unmatched. CDR3 size: 14 residues. CDR3 DNA sequence: TGTGCCAGCCTCCGGGACAGCCATCTCGACGAGCAGTACTTC. Translated, it gives CASLRDSHLDEQYF. Full variable domain (outside the CDR3, taken from reference TRBV2 and TRBJ2-7): EPEVTQTPSHQVTQMGQEVILRCVPISNHLYFYWYRQILGQKVEFLVSFYNNEISEKSEIFDDQFSVERPDGSNFTLKIRSTKLEDSAMYFCASLRDSHLDEQYFGPGTRLTVT.

This chain uses TRBV19 with TRBJ2-7, with 8 bases fitting TRBD1. Per the germline V gene, CDR1 is LNHDA and CDR2 is SQIVND (reference sequence). This CDR3 comprises 14 residues. J gave up 4 bases and V 5 bases, and 7 bases lay outside the gene matches. DNA of the CDR3: TGTGCCAGTAGTTTTCGGACAGGGCGGTACGAGCAGTACTTC. It codes for CASSFRTGRYEQYF. Full variable domain (rest looked up from reference TRBV19 and TRBJ2-7): DGGITQSPKYLFRKEGQNVTLSCEQNLNHDAMYWYRQDPGQGLRLIYYSQIVNDFQKGDIAEGYSVSREKKESFPLTVTSAQKNPTAFYLCASSFRTGRYEQYFGPGTRLTVT.